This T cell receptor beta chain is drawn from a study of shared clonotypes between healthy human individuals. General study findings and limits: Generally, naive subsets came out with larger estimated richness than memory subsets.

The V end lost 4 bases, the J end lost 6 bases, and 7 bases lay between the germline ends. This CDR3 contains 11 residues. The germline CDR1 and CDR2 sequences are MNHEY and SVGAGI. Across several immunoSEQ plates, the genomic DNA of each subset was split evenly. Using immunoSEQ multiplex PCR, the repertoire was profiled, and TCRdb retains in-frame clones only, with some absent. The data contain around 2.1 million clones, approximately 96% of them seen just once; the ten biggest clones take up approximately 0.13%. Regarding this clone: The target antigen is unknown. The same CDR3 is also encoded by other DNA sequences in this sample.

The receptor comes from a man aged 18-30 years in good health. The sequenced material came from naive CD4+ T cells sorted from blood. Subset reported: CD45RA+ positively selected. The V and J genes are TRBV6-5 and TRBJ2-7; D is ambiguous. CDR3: CASSLGGEQYF. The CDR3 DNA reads TGTGCCAGCAGTTTGGGTGGCGAGCAGTACTTC.